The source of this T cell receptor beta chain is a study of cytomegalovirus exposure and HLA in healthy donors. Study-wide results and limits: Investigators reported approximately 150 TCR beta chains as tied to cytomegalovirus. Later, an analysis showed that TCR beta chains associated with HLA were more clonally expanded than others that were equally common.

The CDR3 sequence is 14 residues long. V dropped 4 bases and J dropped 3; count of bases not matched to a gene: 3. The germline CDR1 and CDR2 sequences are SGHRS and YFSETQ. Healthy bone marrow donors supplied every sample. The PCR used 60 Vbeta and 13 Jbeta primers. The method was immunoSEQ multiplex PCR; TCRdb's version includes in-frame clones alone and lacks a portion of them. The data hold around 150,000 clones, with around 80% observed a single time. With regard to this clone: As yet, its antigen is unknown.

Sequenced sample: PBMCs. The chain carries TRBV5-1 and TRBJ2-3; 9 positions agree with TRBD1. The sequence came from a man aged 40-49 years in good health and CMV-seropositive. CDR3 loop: CASSEQGATDTQYF. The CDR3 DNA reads TGCGCCAGCAGCGAACAGGGGGCAACAGATACGCAGTATTTT.